The 24 T cell receptor beta chains below were found in one sample sequenced in a study of shared clonotypes between healthy human individuals. Only in-frame clones appear in the TCRdb table, and some are missing; sequencing was by immunoSEQ multiplex PCR. Of approximately 330,000 clones listed, 73% are singletons. Sequencing input: memory CD4+ T cells sorted from blood. Subset in this sample: CD45RA-negative fraction. These receptors were taken from a young man in good health.

The chain joins TRBV20-1 to TRBJ1-1; D unresolved. V lost 6 bases and J 3 bases, leaving 5 bases between the germline ends. Looked up from germline, CDR1 is DFQATT and CDR2 is SNEGSKA (reference sequence). The CDR3 consists of 10 residues. CDR3 sequence reads: CSAWDTEAFF. The CDR3 bases are TGCAGTGCGTGGGACACTGAAGCTTTCTTT.

The chain has TRBV5-1 and TRBJ2-1; 7 nucleotides align to TRBD1. Germline CDR1 is SGHRS and CDR2 is YFSETQ. Trimming cost V 2 bases and J 12 bases; bases outside gene matches: 5. The CDR3 runs to 12 residues. The CDR3 DNA sequence: TGCGCCAGCAGCTTAGGTAGGGACAGGCAGTTCTTC. This gives the protein CASSLGRDRQFF.

This clone turned up a few times. The chain is built from TRBV5-4 and TRBJ2-1, with D unclear. The germline V and J ends were trimmed by 0 bases and 10 bases, with 5 bases remaining between them. The CDR3 sequence is 11 residues long. In germline, CDR1 is SGHNT, CDR2 YYREEE (reference sequence). CDR3 amino acids: CASSLEWEQFF. The CDR3 DNA reads as TGTGCCAGCAGCTTGGAGTGGGAGCAGTTCTTC.

This clone was picked up a small number of times. This chain uses TRBV5-4 with TRBJ2-7; 14 nucleotides match TRBD2. J was trimmed by 4 bases and V by 3 bases; bases with no gene match: 6. Germline V gives CDR1 SGHNT, CDR2 YYREEE (reference sequence). The CDR3 consists of 16 residues. The CDR3 loop reads CASSWGLAGARYEQYF. The CDR3 bases are TGTGCCAGCAGCTGGGGACTAGCGGGAGCTCGGTACGAGCAGTACTTC.

The chain recombines TRBV2 with TRBJ2-1; 7 bases match TRBD1. V shed 6 bases and J 3 bases; nucleotides not matched to a gene: 8. This CDR3 contains 15 residues. Germline V gives CDR1 SNHLY, CDR2 FYNNEI. CDR3 residues: CASRVSRTGYNEQFF. The CDR3 DNA sequence: TGTGCCAGCAGGGTTTCTCGGACAGGCTACAATGAGCAGTTCTTC.

This clone appeared a few times. The V gene is TRBV28, the J gene TRBJ2-7; perhaps TRBD2 as D (6 bases). Germline CDR1 and CDR2: MDHEN and SYDVKM. V was cut by 5 bases and J by 3 bases, with 23 bases left in between. The CDR3 covers 17 residues. CDR3 region: CASSRPPEKRRDYEQYF. For the CDR3, the DNA is TGTGCCAGCAGTCGCCCGCCGGAAAAAAGGCGGGACTACGAGCAGTACTTC.

The chain has TRBV18 and TRBJ1-2, with D perhaps TRBD1 (5 bases). Trimming cost V 5 bases and J 4 bases, with 14 bases left between them. Germline CDR1 and CDR2: KGHSH and LQKENI. The length of the CDR3 is 14 residues. The CDR3 here is CASSATDLGYGYTF. The CDR3 bases are TGTGCCAGCTCAGCGACAGACCTAGGCTATGGCTACACCTTC.

This clone appeared a single time. V and J are TRBV2 and TRBJ2-1, with D uncertain. Germline assignment: CDR1 SNHLY and CDR2 FYNNEI. This CDR3 has 12 residues. V was shortened by 6 bases and J by 5 bases, with 8 bases between the two germline ends. The CDR3 DNA is TGTGCCAGCAGCTCCATTGACAATGAGCAGTTCTTC. Protein product: CASSSIDNEQFF.

This chain connects TRBV7-2 to TRBJ2-7, with no clear D. This CDR3 comprises 11 residues. Germline CDR1 reads SGHTA; CDR2 reads FQGNSA. Trimming took 4 bases from V and 9 from J, leaving 10 bases between them. DNA for the CDR3: TGTGCCAGCAGCTCCCCGGCCGGGCAGTACTTC. Its translation is CASSSPAGQYF.

V usage is TRBV7-3 and J usage is TRBJ2-3; no definite D call. The CDR3 covers 12 residues. Trimming shortened V by 1 base and J by 5 bases, and 4 bases separated the two germline ends. Germline-derived CDR1 and CDR2 are SGHTA and FQGTGA. CDR3: CASSLSGDTQYF. CDR3 sequence (DNA): TGTGCCAGCAGCTTAAGCGGAGATACGCAGTATTTT. The variable domain in full, with the rest retrieved from reference TRBV7-3 and TRBJ2-3, is GAGVSQTPSNKVTEKGKYVELRCDPISGHTALYWYRQSLGQGPEFLIYFQGTGAADDSGLPNDRFFAVRPEGSVSTLKIQRTERGDSAVYLCASSLSGDTQYFGPGTRLTVL.

The CDR3 nucleotides are TGTGCCAGCGGCCTAGCGGGAGGAACCGGGGAGCTGTTTTTT. Protein product: CASGLAGGTGELFF. This chain connects TRBV2 to TRBJ2-2; 11 bases map to TRBD2. Germline V gene data show CDR1 as SNHLY and CDR2 as FYNNEI. The J segment lost 5 bases and the V segment lost 8 bases, leaving 4 bases of the junction unmatched. The CDR3 is 14 residues long. Full variable domain (rest looked up from reference TRBV2 and TRBJ2-2): EPEVTQTPSHQVTQMGQEVILRCVPISNHLYFYWYRQILGQKVEFLVSFYNNEISEKSEIFDDQFSVERPDGSNFTLKIRSTKLEDSAMYFCASGLAGGTGELFFGEGSRLTVL.

The chain uses TRBV11-2 and TRBJ1-5; D is ambiguous. The germline V and J ends were trimmed by 1 base and 0 bases, with 10 bases remaining between them. This CDR3 is 16 amino acids long. Germline lookup yields CDR1 SGHAT and CDR2 FQNNGV. The CDR3 DNA sequence: TGTGCCAGCAGCTTAGGTGAGCAGTCTAGCAATCAGCCCCAGCATTTT. It yields the protein CASSLGEQSSNQPQHF. The whole variable domain, filled in from reference TRBV11-2 and TRBJ1-5, reads EAGVAQSPRYKIIEKRQSVAFWCNPISGHATLYWYQQILGQGPKLLIQFQNNGVVDDSQLPKDRFSAERLKGVDSTLKIQPAKLEDSAVYLCASSLGEQSSNQPQHFGDGTRLSIL.

This chain uses TRBV29-1 with TRBJ2-3; D perhaps matches TRBD2 (6 bases). V lost 0 bases and J 3 bases, leaving 13 bases between the germline ends. Germline V gene lookup returns CDR1 SQVTM and CDR2 ANQGSEA. The length of the CDR3 is 15 residues. The DNA of the CDR3 is TGCAGCGTTGAAGATCGGGGAGGAGGAACAGATACGCAGTATTTT. It is translated as CSVEDRGGGTDTQYF.

The gene calls are TRBV5-4 and TRBJ2-7; 14 positions match TRBD2. J was trimmed by 5 bases and V by 4 bases; bases with no gene match: 5. Germline lookup yields CDR1 SGHNT and CDR2 YYREEE (reference sequence). The CDR3 is 15 residues long. CDR3 sequence: CASSGTSGSLDEQYF. The CDR3 DNA sequence: TGTGCCAGCAGCGGGACTAGCGGGAGTTTAGACGAGCAGTACTTC.

CDR3 protein: CASSLQGTGANVLTF. The DNA for the CDR3 is TGTGCCAGCTCGCTACAGGGAACCGGGGCCAACGTCCTGACTTTC. The chain links TRBV18 to TRBJ2-6; TRBD1 is a possible D gene (6 bases). The V gene's germline CDR1 is KGHSH and CDR2 LQKENI. The ends were cut back, 6 bases at V and 4 bases at J, with 13 bases in the middle. CDR3 size: 15 residues. Combining the CDR3 with reference TRBV18 and TRBJ2-6 gives the whole variable domain NAGVMQNPRHLVRRRGQEARLRCSPMKGHSHVYWYRQLPEEGLKFMVYLQKENIIDESGMPKERFSAEFPKEGPSILRIQQVVRGDSAAYFCASSLQGTGANVLTFGAGSRLTVL.

The J gene is TRBJ2-1, the V gene TRBV11-2; D unclear. Germline lookup yields CDR1 SGHAT and CDR2 FQNNGV. This CDR3 region has 13 residues. The germline V and J ends were trimmed by 3 bases and 10 bases, with 13 bases remaining between them. This CDR3 is CASSFHEVGEQFF. The CDR3 DNA sequence: TGTGCCAGCAGCTTCCACGAGGTCGGAGAGCAGTTCTTC. The variable domain in full, completed from reference TRBV11-2 and TRBJ2-1, reads EAGVAQSPRYKIIEKRQSVAFWCNPISGHATLYWYQQILGQGPKLLIQFQNNGVVDDSQLPKDRFSAERLKGVDSTLKIQPAKLEDSAVYLCASSFHEVGEQFFGPGTRLTVL.

V and J are TRBV9 and TRBJ2-1; 9 bases align to TRBD2. The germline CDR1 and CDR2 sequences are SGDLS and YYNGEE. The trim removed 7 bases at V and 1 base at J, leaving 6 bases unmatched. This CDR3 contains 15 residues. CDR3 sequence reads: CASGASGMSYNEQFF. CDR3 in DNA: TGTGCCAGCGGGGCTAGCGGGATGTCCTACAATGAGCAGTTCTTC.

The chain is built from TRBV4-3 and TRBJ1-3; D call uncertain. The CDR3 covers 16 residues. CDR1 LGHNA and CDR2 YSLEER come from the germline V gene. Trimming cost V 0 bases and J 3 bases, with 12 bases left between them. The CDR3 DNA reads as TGCGCCAGCAGCCAAGAAATACCCGTGTTTGGAAACACCATATATTTT. Amino acids: CASSQEIPVFGNTIYF.

V is TRBV19 and J is TRBJ1-3; no clear D gene. The V gene lost 4 bases and the J gene lost 2 bases, with 12 bases spanning the gap. The CDR3 runs 15 residues. The germline V gene has CDR1 LNHDA and CDR2 SQIVND (reference sequence). The CDR3 DNA follows: TGTGCCAGTAGTACTGACACGTTCACTGGAAACACCATATATTTT. As protein: CASSTDTFTGNTIYF. Full variable domain (missing parts from reference TRBV19 and TRBJ1-3): DGGITQSPKYLFRKEGQNVTLSCEQNLNHDAMYWYRQDPGQGLRLIYYSQIVNDFQKGDIAEGYSVSREKKESFPLTVTSAQKNPTAFYLCASSTDTFTGNTIYFGEGSWLTVV.

This rearrangement joins TRBV7-8 to TRBJ2-7; maybe TRBD1 (6 bases). Per the germline V gene, CDR1 is SGHVS and CDR2 is FQNEAQ. The CDR3 consists of 17 residues. V shed 4 bases and J shed 2 bases, with 21 bases lying between them. As DNA, the CDR3 is TGTGCCAGCAGCTCCGTGCAGGACAGCGGATTTCCCTACGAGCAGTACTTC. Protein: CASSSVQDSGFPYEQYF.

The genes are TRBV2 and TRBJ2-5, with 7 bases aligning to TRBD2. CDR1 SNHLY and CDR2 FYNNEI come from the germline V gene. V gave up 6 bases and J gave up 2 bases; unmatched junction bases: 6. This CDR3 has 14 amino acids. CDR3 nucleotides: TGTGCCAGCAGCTTACTAGCGACACAAGAGACCCAGTACTTC. Encoded protein: CASSLLATQETQYF.

This sequence joins TRBV6-5 and TRBJ1-1; no definite D call. Deletions cut 6 bases from V and 4 bases from J, with 12 bases between. The CDR3 has 13 residues. Germline-derived CDR1 and CDR2 are MNHEY and SVGAGI. CDR3 nucleotide sequence: TGTGCCAGCAGGGGTTGGGAGGGCACTGAAGCTTTCTTT. Translating it yields CASRGWEGTEAFF.

The chain has TRBV30 and TRBJ1-3; D unclear. Trimming removed 4 bases at V and 2 bases at J, with 9 bases between. This CDR3 is built from 13 residues. Germline CDR1 is GTSNPN and CDR2 is SVGIG (reference sequence). The CDR3: CAWMAGTGNTIYF. The CDR3, as DNA: TGTGCCTGGATGGCGGGGACTGGAAACACCATATATTTT.

Only a few counts were recorded for this clone. Other nucleotide sequences from this sample produce the same CDR3. The V and J genes are TRBV11-2 and TRBJ2-2, with 9 bases that match TRBD1. The V gene end was trimmed by 4 bases and the J gene end by 3 bases; junction bases not matched to a gene: 3. CDR1 and CDR2 from the germline V gene are SGHAT and FQNNGV. This CDR3 is built from 15 residues. The CDR3 nucleotides read TGTGCCAGCAGCTCAGGGACAGGGTACACCGGGGAGCTGTTTTTT. This encodes CASSSGTGYTGELFF.